The next 16 T cell receptor beta chains were all read from a single sample in a study of blood T cell repertoires in COVID-19. The table came from immunoSEQ multiplex PCR; TCRdb's copy has only in-frame clones and leaves some out. The sample holds some 200,000 clones; 70% to 90% are singletons and the top ten take around 12%. Sequenced input: peripheral blood. The receptors were gathered from a woman between 18 and 29 years old who had recovered from COVID-19.

The gene calls are TRBV30 and TRBJ2-2, with 9 positions matching TRBD2. Per germline, CDR1 GTSNPN and CDR2 SVGIG (reference sequence). Unmatched junction bases numbered 12, after V lost 0 bases and J lost 4 bases. CDR3 length: 18 amino acids. The CDR3 DNA reads TGTGCCTGGAGTGTACAAGGTAGCGGGAGTTTGGTCACCGGGGAGCTGTTTTTT. This translates into CAWSVQGSGSLVTGELFF. Using reference TRBV30 and TRBJ2-2 for the parts outside the CDR3, the full variable domain is SQTIHQWPATLVQPVGSPLSLECTVEGTSNPNLYWYRQAAGRGLQLLFYSVGIGQISSEVPQNLSASRPQDRQFILSSKKLLLSDSGFYLCAWSVQGSGSLVTGELFFGEGSRLTVL.

The chain links TRBV7-6 to TRBJ1-6; 10 bases are shared with TRBD1. With 5 bases clipped from V and 9 bases from J, the junction kept 10 bases outside the gene matches. The germline V gene encodes CDR1 SGHVS and CDR2 FNYEAQ. The CDR3 contains 16 residues. The CDR3 reads CASSPSTGGIGSPLHF. CDR3 bases: TGTGCCAGCAGCCCTTCGACAGGGGGCATAGGTTCACCCCTCCACTTT.

This clone was counted between two and nine times. This chain joins TRBV19 and TRBJ2-7, with 9 bases matching TRBD1. This CDR3 contains 14 residues. Germline CDR1 LNHDA, CDR2 SQIVND (reference sequence). The junction had 2 bases not matched to a gene; V was cut back by 3 bases and J by 2 bases. The CDR3 reads CASSMGTGTYEQYF. CDR3 sequence (DNA): TGTGCCAGTAGTATGGGGACAGGGACCTACGAGCAGTACTTC.

This chain connects TRBV27 to TRBJ1-5; D is ambiguous. The CDR3 length is 14 residues. Germline V gene lookup returns CDR1 MNHEY and CDR2 SMNVEV (reference sequence). Trimming cost V 6 bases and J 4 bases, with 13 bases left between them. CDR3 protein: CASSARTENQPQHF. The CDR3 bases are TGTGCCAGCAGCGCCCGGACTGAGAATCAGCCCCAGCATTTT.

The chain uses TRBV11-1 and TRBJ2-2; perhaps TRBD1 as D (5 bases). The CDR3 sequence is 10 residues long. Germline CDR1 reads SGHAT; CDR2 reads FQDESV (reference sequence). Trimming left V 8 bases short and J 12 bases short, with 10 bases between. The CDR3 loop reads CASGAGKLFF. The CDR3 region has the DNA TGTGCCAGCGGTGCAGGGAAGCTGTTTTTT.

Only one count was recorded for this clone. CDR3 in amino acids: CASSPPRASGRAEELFF. The CDR3 region has the DNA TGTGCCAGCTCACCTCCACGGGCTAGCGGGAGGGCCGAGGAGCTGTTTTTT. This chain joins TRBV18 and TRBJ2-2, with 12 bases identical to TRBD2. CDR1 and CDR2 from the germline V gene are KGHSH and LQKENI. With 3 bases clipped from V and 10 bases from J, the junction kept 12 bases outside the gene matches. CDR3 length: 17 amino acids.

This clone was counted a few times. The V gene is TRBV4-2, the J gene TRBJ1-6; 10 bases map to TRBD1. V shed 3 bases, J shed 7 bases, and the junction held 6 bases outside the gene matches. The CDR3 loop spans 16 amino acids. Germline lookup yields CDR1 LGHNA and CDR2 YNFKEQ. CDR3 sequence reads: CASSHTGQGRNSPLHF. CDR3 DNA: TGTGCCAGCAGCCACACGGGACAGGGGAGAAATTCACCCCTCCACTTT.

This clone has just one count. This sequence joins TRBV5-5 and TRBJ1-6, with a weak D call TRBD1 (6 bases). V shed 4 bases and J shed 6 bases, with 14 bases lying between them. The CDR3 consists of 15 residues. Germline values: CDR1 SGHKS, CDR2 YYEKEE (reference sequence). This CDR3 reads CASSETGLGNSPLHF. The CDR3 nucleotides read TGTGCCAGCAGCGAGACAGGTCTTGGTAATTCACCCCTCCACTTT.

This clone came up once. V usage is TRBV5-1 and J usage is TRBJ2-5; 7 nucleotides agree with TRBD1. The V gene end was trimmed by 4 bases and the J gene end by 3 bases; junction bases not matched to a gene: 6. This CDR3 contains 14 residues. Germline V gene sequence: CDR1 SGHRS, CDR2 YFSETQ. The CDR3 sequence: CASSVQGMEETQYF. The CDR3, as DNA: TGCGCCAGCAGCGTACAGGGGATGGAAGAGACCCAGTACTTC.

This clone has just one count. This chain links TRBV7-6 with TRBJ2-5; 7 bases agree with TRBD2. The V gene's germline CDR1 is SGHVS and CDR2 FNYEAQ. V was clipped by 0 bases and J by 0 bases; unmatched bases: 19. This CDR3 spans 21 amino acids. The CDR3 DNA is TGTGCCAGCAGCTTAGCGGTCCCCCGCGGGAGAGGAAATCAGTACCAAGAGACCCAGTACTTC. Translation gives CASSLAVPRGRGNQYQETQYF.

This clone is a singleton in its sample. The chain is built from TRBV30 and TRBJ1-2; weak D call: TRBD1 (6 bases). The V gene lost 5 bases and the J gene lost 7 bases, with 14 bases spanning the gap. CDR3 length: 12 amino acids. Germline V lookup: CDR1 GTSNPN, CDR2 SVGIG (reference sequence). Here the CDR3 reads CAWGAGARGYTF. In nucleotides, the CDR3 is TGTGCCTGGGGCGCAGGGGCCCGTGGCTACACCTTC.

This chain uses TRBV9 with TRBJ1-2; no clear D gene. V lost 3 bases, J lost 5 bases, and 17 bases lay in between. This CDR3 contains 15 residues. The germline CDR1 and CDR2 sequences are SGDLS and YYNGEE. The CDR3 is CASSASNTDIYGYTF. The CDR3 DNA follows: TGTGCCAGCAGCGCAAGCAATACCGATATTTATGGCTACACCTTC.

This chain uses TRBV29-1 with TRBJ2-3, with 11 bases that match TRBD2. There are 14 residues in the CDR3. After removal of 5 bases from V and 2 bases from J, the junction contained 3 bases not matched to a gene. Germline V lookup: CDR1 SQVTM, CDR2 ANQGSEA. CDR3 nucleotides: TGCAGCGTTCTAGCGGGAGGCCACACAGATACGCAGTATTTT. Amino acid sequence: CSVLAGGHTDTQYF.

V usage is TRBV5-1 and J usage is TRBJ2-1, with D perhaps matching TRBD1 (5 bases). This CDR3 region has 15 residues. Trimming left V 4 bases short and J 4 bases short, with 15 bases between. Germline CDR1 and CDR2: SGHRS and YFSETQ. The CDR3 spells CASSPQGLAYNEQFF. The CDR3 DNA sequence: TGCGCCAGCAGCCCCCAGGGTCTGGCTTACAATGAGCAGTTCTTC.

V usage is TRBV7-2 and J usage is TRBJ1-1, with no clear D. Germline CDR1 reads SGHTA; CDR2 reads FQGNSA. Between the trimmed V and J ends, which lost 3 bases and 0 bases, there was a span of 14 bases. The CDR3 runs 16 residues. CDR3: CASSFFTGKMNTEAFF. Here the CDR3 DNA reads TGTGCCAGCAGCTTTTTTACCGGGAAGATGAACACTGAAGCTTTCTTT.

V is TRBV4-1 and J is TRBJ1-4, with D possibly matching TRBD1 (5 bases). The V gene lost 3 bases and the J gene lost 2 bases, with 13 bases spanning the gap. The CDR3 is 16 residues long. CDR1 and CDR2 (germline): MGHRA, YSYEKL. The DNA for the CDR3 is TGCGCCAGCAGCCAGGGCATCCGACAGACTAATGAAAAACTGTTTTTT. This sequence encodes CASSQGIRQTNEKLFF.